This T cell receptor beta chain originates from a study of T-cell memory formation after mild COVID-19. Study-level background: TCR clusters mostly belonged to single donors. Broader study findings: Proof of SARS-CoV-2 specificity was absent for the second-wave clones that crested on day 37. Clones contracting across day 15 to 85 had a balanced CD4/CD8 profile; later expanding clones leaned CD4+. A subset of responding clones appeared in pre-infection memory, suggesting cross-reactive memory joined.

Trimming took 1 base from V and 6 from J, leaving 16 bases between them. The CDR3 contains 15 residues. Germline V gives CDR1 SGHVS, CDR2 FNYEAQ. The sample holds a few counts of this clonotype. Its antigen is not known. MiXCR, applied by TCRdb to the 5' RACE reads, yields one record per CDR3 protein. In the table there are fewer than 450,000 distinct CDR3 sequences, more than 20% of which are singletons. The sequence was obtained from an adult woman who had mild COVID-19 (a few samples of this study predate the infection). Cell type and time point are not known. The chain links TRBV7-6 to TRBJ2-7; D uncertain. Sequenced material: PBMCs or a T cell subset sorted from them (not recorded which). The CDR3: CASSLEVGFFSEQYF. Written as DNA, the CDR3 is TGTGCCAGCAGCTTAGAAGTGGGATTCTTCTCCGAGCAGTACTTC. The full variable domain, rest sourced from reference TRBV7-6 and TRBJ2-7, is GAGVSQSPRYKVTKRGQDVALRCDPISGHVSLYWYRQALGQGPEFLTYFNYEAQQDKSGLPNDRFSAERPEGSISTLTIQRTEQRDSAMYRCASSLEVGFFSEQYFGPGTRLTVT.